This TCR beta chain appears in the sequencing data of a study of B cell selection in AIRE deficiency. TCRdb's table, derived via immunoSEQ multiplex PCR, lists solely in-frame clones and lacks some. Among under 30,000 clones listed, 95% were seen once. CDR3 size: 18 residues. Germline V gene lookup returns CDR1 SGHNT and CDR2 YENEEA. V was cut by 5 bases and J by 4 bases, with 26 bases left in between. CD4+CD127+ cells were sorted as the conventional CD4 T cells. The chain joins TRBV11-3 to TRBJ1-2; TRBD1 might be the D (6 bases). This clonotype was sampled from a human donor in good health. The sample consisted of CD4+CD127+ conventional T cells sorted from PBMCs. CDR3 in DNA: TGTGCCAGCAGCGAACTGAGGGGGGAGAGTGGAAGAATCTATGGCTACACCTTC. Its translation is CASSELRGESGRIYGYTF.